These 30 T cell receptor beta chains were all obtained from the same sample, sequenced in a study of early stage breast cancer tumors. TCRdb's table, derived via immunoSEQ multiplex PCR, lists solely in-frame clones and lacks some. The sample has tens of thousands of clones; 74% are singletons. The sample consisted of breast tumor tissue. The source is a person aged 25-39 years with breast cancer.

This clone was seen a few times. The CDR3, as DNA: TGTGCCAGCAGCCTAGAATTTGCGGGGAGTGCTTTCTTT. Amino acids: CASSLEFAGSAFF. The chain is built from TRBV14 and TRBJ1-1; D is uncertain. The germline V and J ends were trimmed by 4 bases and 11 bases, with 17 bases remaining between them. The germline V gene has CDR1 SGHDN and CDR2 FVKESK. The CDR3 is 13 residues long. The full variable domain, in which reference TRBV14 and TRBJ1-1 provide the parts outside the CDR3, is EAGVTQFPSHSVIEKGQTVTLRCDPISGHDNLYWYRRVMGKEIKFLLHFVKESKQDESGMPNNRFLAERTGGTYSTLKVQPAELEDSGVYFCASSLEFAGSAFFGQGTRLTVV.

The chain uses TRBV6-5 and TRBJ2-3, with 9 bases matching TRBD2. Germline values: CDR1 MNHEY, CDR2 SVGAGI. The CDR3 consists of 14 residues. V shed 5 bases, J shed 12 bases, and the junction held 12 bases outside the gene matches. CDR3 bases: TGTGCCAGCAGTCCCCAAGGCGTAGCGGGAGCTCAGTATTTT. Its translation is CASSPQGVAGAQYF.

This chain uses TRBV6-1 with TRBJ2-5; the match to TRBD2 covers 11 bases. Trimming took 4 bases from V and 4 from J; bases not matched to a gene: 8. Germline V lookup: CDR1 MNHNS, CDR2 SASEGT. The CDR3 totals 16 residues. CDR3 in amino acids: CASSGLAGPGGETQYF. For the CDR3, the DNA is TGTGCCAGCAGTGGACTAGCGGGACCCGGGGGAGAGACCCAGTACTTC.

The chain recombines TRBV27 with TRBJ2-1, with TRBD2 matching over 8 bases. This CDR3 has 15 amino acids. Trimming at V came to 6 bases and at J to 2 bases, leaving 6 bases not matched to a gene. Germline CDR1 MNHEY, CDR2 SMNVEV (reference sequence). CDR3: CASRGTSGAYNEQFF. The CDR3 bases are TGTGCCAGCAGAGGAACTAGCGGAGCCTACAATGAGCAGTTCTTC.

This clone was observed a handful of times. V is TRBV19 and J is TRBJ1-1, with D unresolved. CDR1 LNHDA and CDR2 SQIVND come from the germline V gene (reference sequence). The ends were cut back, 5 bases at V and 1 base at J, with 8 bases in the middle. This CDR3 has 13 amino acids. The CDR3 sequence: CASSEYGNTEAFF. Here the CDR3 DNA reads TGTGCCAGTAGTGAATATGGGAACACTGAAGCTTTCTTT.

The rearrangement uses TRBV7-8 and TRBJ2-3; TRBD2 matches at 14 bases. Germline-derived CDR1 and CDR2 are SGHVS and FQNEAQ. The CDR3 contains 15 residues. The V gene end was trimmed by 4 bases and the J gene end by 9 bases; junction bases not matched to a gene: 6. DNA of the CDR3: TGTGCCAGCAGCTCCGGGACTAGCGGGGGCAAGACGCAGTATTTT. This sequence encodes CASSSGTSGGKTQYF. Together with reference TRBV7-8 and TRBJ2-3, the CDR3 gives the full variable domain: GAGVSQSPRYKVAKRGQDVALRCDPISGHVSLFWYQQALGQGPEFLTYFQNEAQLDKSGLPSDRFFAERPEGSVSTLKIQRTQQEDSAVYLCASSSGTSGGKTQYFGPGTRLTVL.

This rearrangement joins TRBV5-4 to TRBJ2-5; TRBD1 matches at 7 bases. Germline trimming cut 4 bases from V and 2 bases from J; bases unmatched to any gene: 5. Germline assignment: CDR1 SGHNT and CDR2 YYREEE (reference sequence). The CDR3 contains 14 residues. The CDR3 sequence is CASSRTGRQETQYF. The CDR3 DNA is TGTGCCAGCAGCAGGACAGGTCGTCAAGAGACCCAGTACTTC.

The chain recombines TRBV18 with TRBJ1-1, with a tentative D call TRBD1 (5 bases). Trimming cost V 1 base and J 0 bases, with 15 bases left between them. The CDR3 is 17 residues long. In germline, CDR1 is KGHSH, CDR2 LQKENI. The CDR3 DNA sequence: TGTGCCAGCTCACCACAGAGGCAGGGTAGTGTGAACACTGAAGCTTTCTTT. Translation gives CASSPQRQGSVNTEAFF. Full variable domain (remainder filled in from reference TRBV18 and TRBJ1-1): NAGVMQNPRHLVRRRGQEARLRCSPMKGHSHVYWYRQLPEEGLKFMVYLQKENIIDESGMPKERFSAEFPKEGPSILRIQQVVRGDSAAYFCASSPQRQGSVNTEAFFGQGTRLTVV.

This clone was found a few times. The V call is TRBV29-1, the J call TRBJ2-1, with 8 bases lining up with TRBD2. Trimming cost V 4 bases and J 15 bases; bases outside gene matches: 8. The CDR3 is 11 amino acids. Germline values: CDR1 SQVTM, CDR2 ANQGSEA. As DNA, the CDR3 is TGCAGCGTTGCGGGACTAGAGAAAGGGTTCTTC. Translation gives CSVAGLEKGFF.

CDR3 sequence (DNA): TGTGCTAGTGGTTTGGGGGACTTTTACACCGGGGAGCTGTTTTTT. Translated: CASGLGDFYTGELFF. This rearrangement joins TRBV12-5 to TRBJ2-2; possibly TRBD2 for D (6 bases). Trimming took 1 base from V and 3 from J, leaving 9 bases between them. Germline CDR1 is LGHNT and CDR2 is FRNRAP. The length of the CDR3 is 15 residues.

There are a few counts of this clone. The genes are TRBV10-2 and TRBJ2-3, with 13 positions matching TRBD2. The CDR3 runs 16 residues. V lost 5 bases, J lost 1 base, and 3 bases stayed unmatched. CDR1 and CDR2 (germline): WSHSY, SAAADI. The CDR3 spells CASSPGLAGGTDTQYF. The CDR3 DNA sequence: TGCGCCAGCAGTCCCGGACTAGCGGGGGGCACAGATACGCAGTATTTT.

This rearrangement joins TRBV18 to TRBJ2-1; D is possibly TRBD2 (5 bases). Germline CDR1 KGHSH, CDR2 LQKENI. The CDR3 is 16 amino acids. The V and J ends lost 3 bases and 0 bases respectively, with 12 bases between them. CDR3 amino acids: CASSPPGGASYNEQFF. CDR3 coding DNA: TGTGCCAGCTCACCCCCAGGAGGTGCCTCCTACAATGAGCAGTTCTTC.

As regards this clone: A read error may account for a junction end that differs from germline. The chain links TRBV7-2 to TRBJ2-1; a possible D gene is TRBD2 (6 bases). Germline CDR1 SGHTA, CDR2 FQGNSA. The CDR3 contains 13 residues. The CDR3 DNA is TGTGCCAGCAGCCTAGCGAAATACAATGAGCAGTTCTTC. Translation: CASSLAKYNEQFF.

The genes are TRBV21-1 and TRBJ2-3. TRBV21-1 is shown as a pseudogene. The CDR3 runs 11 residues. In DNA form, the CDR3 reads TGTGCCAGCTCATTGGCAGATACGCAGTATTTT. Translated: CASSLADTQYF.

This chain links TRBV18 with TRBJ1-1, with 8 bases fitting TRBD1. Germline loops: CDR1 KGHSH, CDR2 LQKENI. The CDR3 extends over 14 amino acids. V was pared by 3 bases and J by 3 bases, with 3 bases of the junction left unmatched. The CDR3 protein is CASSPDRGDTEAFF. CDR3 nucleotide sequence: TGTGCCAGCTCACCCGACAGGGGTGACACTGAAGCTTTCTTT.

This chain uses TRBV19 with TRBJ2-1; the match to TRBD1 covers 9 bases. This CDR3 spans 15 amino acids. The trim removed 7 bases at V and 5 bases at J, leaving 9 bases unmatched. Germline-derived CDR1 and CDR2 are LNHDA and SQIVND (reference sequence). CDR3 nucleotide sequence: TGTGCCAGTAACCCCAGGGACAGGGCGGACAATGAGCAGTTCTTC. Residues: CASNPRDRADNEQFF. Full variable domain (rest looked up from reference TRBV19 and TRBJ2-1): DGGITQSPKYLFRKEGQNVTLSCEQNLNHDAMYWYRQDPGQGLRLIYYSQIVNDFQKGDIAEGYSVSREKKESFPLTVTSAQKNPTAFYLCASNPRDRADNEQFFGPGTRLTVL.

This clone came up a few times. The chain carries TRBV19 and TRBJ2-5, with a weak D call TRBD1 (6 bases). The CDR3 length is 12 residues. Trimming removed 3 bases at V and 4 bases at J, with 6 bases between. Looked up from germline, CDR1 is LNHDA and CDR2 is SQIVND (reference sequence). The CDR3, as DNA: TGTGCCAGTAGTATCAGGGGAGAGACCCAGTACTTC. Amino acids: CASSIRGETQYF.

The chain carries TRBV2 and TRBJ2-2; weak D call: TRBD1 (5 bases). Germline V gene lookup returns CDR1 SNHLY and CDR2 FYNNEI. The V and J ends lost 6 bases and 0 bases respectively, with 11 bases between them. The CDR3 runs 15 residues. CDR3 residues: CASRADRPNTGELFF. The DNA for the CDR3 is TGTGCCAGCAGGGCTGACAGACCGAACACCGGGGAGCTGTTTTTT. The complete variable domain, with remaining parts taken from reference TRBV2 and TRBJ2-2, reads EPEVTQTPSHQVTQMGQEVILRCVPISNHLYFYWYRQILGQKVEFLVSFYNNEISEKSEIFDDQFSVERPDGSNFTLKIRSTKLEDSAMYFCASRADRPNTGELFFGEGSRLTVL.

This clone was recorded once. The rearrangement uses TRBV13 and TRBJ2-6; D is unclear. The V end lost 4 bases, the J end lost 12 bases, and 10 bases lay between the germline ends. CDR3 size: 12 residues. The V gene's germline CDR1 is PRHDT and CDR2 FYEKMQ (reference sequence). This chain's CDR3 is CASSSSTRVLTF. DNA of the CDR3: TGTGCCAGCAGCTCTTCCACGCGCGTCCTGACTTTC.

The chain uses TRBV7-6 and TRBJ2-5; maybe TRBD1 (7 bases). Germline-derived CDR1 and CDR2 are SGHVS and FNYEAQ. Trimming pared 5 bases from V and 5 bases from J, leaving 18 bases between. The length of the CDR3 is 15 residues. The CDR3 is CASSPPYSGGETQYF. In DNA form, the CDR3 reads TGTGCCAGCAGCCCCCCCTATTCAGGGGGGGAGACCCAGTACTTC.

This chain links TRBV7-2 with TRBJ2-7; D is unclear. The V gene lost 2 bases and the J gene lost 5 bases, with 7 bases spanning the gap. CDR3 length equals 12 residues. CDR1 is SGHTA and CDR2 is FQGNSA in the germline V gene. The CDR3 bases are TGTGCCAGCAGCTTATACGGGCACGAGCAGTACTTC. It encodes CASSLYGHEQYF.

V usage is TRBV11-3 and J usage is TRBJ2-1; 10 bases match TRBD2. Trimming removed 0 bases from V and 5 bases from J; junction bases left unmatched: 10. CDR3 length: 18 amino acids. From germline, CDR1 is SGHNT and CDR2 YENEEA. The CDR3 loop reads CASSLDQGGTSAHNEQFF. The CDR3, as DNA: TGTGCCAGCAGCTTAGATCAAGGGGGGACTAGCGCCCACAATGAGCAGTTCTTC.

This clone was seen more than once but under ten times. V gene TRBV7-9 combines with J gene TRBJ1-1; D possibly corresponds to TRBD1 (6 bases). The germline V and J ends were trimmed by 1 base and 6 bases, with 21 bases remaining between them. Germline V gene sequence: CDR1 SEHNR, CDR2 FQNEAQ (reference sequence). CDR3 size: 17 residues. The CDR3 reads CASSLDVGGRRGAEAFF. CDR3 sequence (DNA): TGTGCCAGCAGCTTAGATGTCGGGGGCCGCCGCGGCGCTGAAGCTTTCTTT.

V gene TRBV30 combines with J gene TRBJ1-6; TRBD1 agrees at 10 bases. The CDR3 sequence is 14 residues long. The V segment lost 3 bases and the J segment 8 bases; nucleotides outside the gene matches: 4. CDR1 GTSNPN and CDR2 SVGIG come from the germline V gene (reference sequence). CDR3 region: CAWRRGTGDSPLHF. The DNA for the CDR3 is TGTGCCTGGAGGAGAGGGACAGGGGATTCACCCCTCCACTTT.

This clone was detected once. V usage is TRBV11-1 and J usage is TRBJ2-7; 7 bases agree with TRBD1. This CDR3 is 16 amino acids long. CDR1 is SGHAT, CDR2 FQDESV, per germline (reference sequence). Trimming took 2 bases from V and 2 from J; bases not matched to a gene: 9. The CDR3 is CASSLSSTGVPYEQYF. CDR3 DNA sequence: TGTGCCAGCAGCTTATCCTCCACAGGGGTTCCCTACGAGCAGTACTTC. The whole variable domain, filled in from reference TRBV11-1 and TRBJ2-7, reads EAEVAQSPRYKITEKSQAVAFWCDPISGHATLYWYRQILGQGPELLVQFQDESVVDDSQLPKDRFSAERLKGVDSTLKIQPAELGDSAMYLCASSLSSTGVPYEQYFGPGTRLTVT.

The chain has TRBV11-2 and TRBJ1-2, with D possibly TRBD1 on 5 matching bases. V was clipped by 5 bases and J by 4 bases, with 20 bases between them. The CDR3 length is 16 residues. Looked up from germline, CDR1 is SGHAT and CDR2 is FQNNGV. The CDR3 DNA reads TGTGCCAGCAGCGCTTATGGTCCCCAGGGCGGCTATGGCTACACCTTC. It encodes CASSAYGPQGGYGYTF.

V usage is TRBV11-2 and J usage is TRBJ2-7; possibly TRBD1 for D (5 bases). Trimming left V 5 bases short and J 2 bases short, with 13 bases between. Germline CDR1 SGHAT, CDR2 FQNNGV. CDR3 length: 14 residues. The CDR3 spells CASSLGTGPYEQYF. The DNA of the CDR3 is TGTGCCAGCAGCCTCGGCACAGGCCCCTACGAGCAGTACTTC. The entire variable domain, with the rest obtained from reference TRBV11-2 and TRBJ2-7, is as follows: EAGVAQSPRYKIIEKRQSVAFWCNPISGHATLYWYQQILGQGPKLLIQFQNNGVVDDSQLPKDRFSAERLKGVDSTLKIQPAKLEDSAVYLCASSLGTGPYEQYFGPGTRLTVT.

CDR3 DNA: TGTGCCAGCAGCTTAGTAGCGGGAGGAGAGCAGTACTTC. Encoded protein: CASSLVAGGEQYF. The rearrangement joins TRBV7-2 to TRBJ2-7, with 10 bases matching TRBD2. Trimming took 1 base from V and 7 from J; bases not matched to a gene: 1. Germline CDR1 and CDR2: SGHTA and FQGNSA. CDR3 length: 13 residues. Full variable domain (rest looked up from reference TRBV7-2 and TRBJ2-7): GAGVSQSPSNKVTEKGKDVELRCDPISGHTALYWYRQSLGQGLEFLIYFQGNSAPDKSGLPSDRFSAERTGGSVSTLTIQRTQQEDSAVYLCASSLVAGGEQYFGPGTRLTVT.

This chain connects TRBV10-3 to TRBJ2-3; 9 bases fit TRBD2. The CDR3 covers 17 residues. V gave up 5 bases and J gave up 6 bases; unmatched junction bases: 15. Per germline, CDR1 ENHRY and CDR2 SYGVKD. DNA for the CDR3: TGTGCCATCAGTTTGGCTAGCGGGGCCCTTCGGGGGGATACGCAGTATTTT. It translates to CAISLASGALRGDTQYF.

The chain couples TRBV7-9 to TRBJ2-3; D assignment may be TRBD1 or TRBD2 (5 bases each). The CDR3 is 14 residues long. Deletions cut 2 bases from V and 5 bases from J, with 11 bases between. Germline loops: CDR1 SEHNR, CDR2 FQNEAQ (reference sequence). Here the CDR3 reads CASSLTGALDTQYF. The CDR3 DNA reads TGTGCCAGCAGCTTAACCGGGGCTTTAGATACGCAGTATTTT.